The rows below give T cell receptor beta chains drawn from one sample of a study of blood T cell repertoires in COVID-19. Method: immunoSEQ multiplex PCR; TCRdb's copy keeps in-frame clones and lacks some. The table has 150,000 to 200,000 clones, approximately 79% seen once. The sequencing input was PBMCs or T cells enriched from blood (not recorded which). The receptors originated from a woman aged 60 to 75 with acute COVID-19. Both conserved end residues are part of each CDR3. The D gene is left open where the match is weak. Some rows mark clone size as missing; the rest say once, few, many or name a class of expanded clone.

TRBD2,NA,TRBJ2-5,TRBV7-8,TGTGCCAGCAGCTTAGGGGTGGGACTAGCGGGAGACGGGACCCAGTACTTC,CASSLGVGLAGDGTQYF
NA,NA,TRBJ2-1,TRBV7-8,TGTGCCAGCAGCCTCTTGGGGGCTGGGGTTCCCTACAATGAGCAGTTCTTC,CASSLLGAGVPYNEQFF
TRBD2,NA,TRBJ2-1,TRBV10-1,TGCGCCAGCAGAAATAGCGGGAGGGTGCCCCTATTGGGTGAGCAGTTCTTC,CASRNSGRVPLLGEQFF
NA,once,TRBJ1-1,TRBV5-4,TGTGCCAGCAGCTCGAGAAGTCAAACTGAAGCTTTCTTT,CASSSRSQTEAFF
NA,NA,TRBJ2-3,TRBV11-2,TGTGCCACCCAAAGCACAGATACGCAGTATTTT,CATQSTDTQYF
TRBD2,NA,TRBJ2-7,TRBV5-1,TGCGCCAGCAGCTTGGAAGGACTAGCGGGACGCGAGCAGTACTTC,CASSLEGLAGREQYF
NA,NA,TRBJ2-3,TRBV15,TGTGCCACCAGCAGAGAAAAACAGGAGCTAAGCACAGATACGCAGTATTTT,CATSREKQELSTDTQYF
NA,NA,TRBJ2-1,TRBV7-2,TGTGCCAGCAGCTTAGCCCTAATCCCCTACAATGAGCAGTTCTTC,CASSLALIPYNEQFF
NA,NA,TRBJ1-5,TRBV9,TGTGCCAGCAGCGTAGGGGGGGGCTATCAGCCCCAGCATTTT,CASSVGGGYQPQHF
NA,NA,TRBJ1-1,TRBV29-1,TGCAGCGTTGACAGGGGTTTGAACACTGAAGCTTTCTTT,CSVDRGLNTEAFF
NA,NA,TRBJ1-2,TRBV4-3,TGCGCCAGCAGCCAAGAATTACGGCGAGGCGATGGCTACACCTTC,CASSQELRRGDGYTF
NA,few,TRBJ1-2,TRBV5-4,TGTGCCAGCAGCCCTCCGCAGGGTAGTGGCTACACCTTC,CASSPPQGSGYTF
TRBD1,NA,TRBJ1-1,TRBV9,TGTGCCAGCAGCGTAGGTGGGGACAGGATGAACACTGAAGCTTTCTTT,CASSVGGDRMNTEAFF
NA,NA,TRBJ1-2,TRBV2,TGTGCCAGCAGTGAGGGTGGGGGGAGTTCAAATGGCTACACCTTC,CASSEGGGSSNGYTF
NA,NA,TRBJ1-5,TRBV28,TGTGCCAGCATGTCGTGGGGGGGCAATCAGCCCCAGCATTTT,CASMSWGGNQPQHF
NA,few,TRBJ2-1,TRBV29-1,TGCAGCTTTGATGACAATGGACAGTTCTTC,CSFDDNGQFF
NA,once,TRBJ1-2,TRBV7-9,TGTGCCAGCGGCGAGGATCAAGTGGGCTATGGCTACACCTTC,CASGEDQVGYGYTF
TRBD1,NA,TRBJ2-3,TRBV2,TGTGCCAGCAGGGGACAGAGAGCGCAGTATTTT,CASRGQRAQYF
NA,NA,TRBJ1-2,TRBV11-2,TGTGCCAGCAGCCACACAGCAGGGGAACCCTTTAACTATGGCTACACCTTC,CASSHTAGEPFNYGYTF
TRBD2,NA,TRBJ2-2,TRBV2,TGTGCCAGCAAAGGACTAGCGGCCACCGGGGAGCTGTTTTTT,CASKGLAATGELFF
NA,NA,TRBJ2-5,TRBV5-1,TGCGCCAGCAGCTTGGAAAAGGGGCGGGAGACCCAGTACTTC,CASSLEKGRETQYF
NA,NA,TRBJ2-1,TRBV21-1,TGTGCCAGCAGCGTACGGACAGATCCTAATGAGCAGTTCTTC,CASSVRTDPNEQFF
NA,once,TRBJ2-1,TRBV6-4,TGTGCCAGCCGAGCGCAGGGCGGGATCGATGAGCAGTTCTTC,CASRAQGGIDEQFF
NA,NA,TRBJ2-3,TRBV4-3,TGCGCCAGCAGCCTCAGACTTGGAGATACGCAGTATTTT,CASSLRLGDTQYF
TRBD1,NA,TRBJ2-1,TRBV2,TGTGCCAGCAGAGGGACAGGATACAATGAGCAGTTCTTC,CASRGTGYNEQFF
TRBD1,NA,TRBJ1-1,TRBV7-9,TGTGCCAGCAGCTTGGCCCGACAGGGGAGGAGGACTGAAGCTTTCTTT,CASSLARQGRRTEAFF
NA,NA,TRBJ2-7,TRBV9,TGTGCCAGCAGCGTAGGTCGCGCCAATTACGAGCAGTACTTC,CASSVGRANYEQYF
TRBD1,NA,TRBJ1-5,TRBV6-2/TRBV6-3,TGTGCCAGCAGTTACTTTATTCACCAGGACAGGAGCAATCAGCCCCAGCATTTT,CASSYFIHQDRSNQPQHF
TRBD2,once,TRBJ2-1,TRBV7-2,TGTGCCAGCAGCTTGGCGGGGGGGGCTGTCAATGAGCAGTTCTTC,CASSLAGGAVNEQFF
NA,NA,TRBJ2-1,TRBV7-2,TGTGCCAGCAGCCCGAGCAAGTCTTTATACAATGAGCAGTTCTTC,CASSPSKSLYNEQFF
TRBD2,few,TRBJ2-3,TRBV24-1,TGTGCCACCAGTGACAGCGAACTAGCGGGGAGCACAGATACGCAGTATTTT,CATSDSELAGSTDTQYF
NA,NA,TRBJ1-1,TRBV3-1/TRBV3-2,TGTGCCAGCAGCCAAGTGGGACTCCTGAACACTGAAGCTTTCTTT,CASSQVGLLNTEAFF
NA,NA,TRBJ2-2,TRBV29-1,TGCAGCGTGCCCGGGACATCGAACACCGGGGAGCTGTTTTTT,CSVPGTSNTGELFF
TRBD1,NA,TRBJ1-2,TRBV5-1,TGCGCCAGCAGCTTGCAGGGGGGCGCTAACTATGGCTACACCTTC,CASSLQGGANYGYTF
TRBD1,NA,TRBJ1-4,TRBV19,TGTGCCAGTAGTACGGGACAGGGTCGAGAAAAACTGTTTTTT,CASSTGQGREKLFF
NA,once,TRBJ2-3,TRBV7-6,TGTGCCAGCAGCGAGAGATCGGGGGATACGCAGTATTTT,CASSERSGDTQYF
TRBD1,once,TRBJ1-2,TRBV6-5,TGTGCCAGCAGTTATTTGGAGGGGGCAAAAGGCTACACCTTC,CASSYLEGAKGYTF
TRBD2,NA,TRBJ2-3,TRBV28,TGTGCCAGCAGTTTGGGCGGGGGGACCGCAGATACGCAGTATTTT,CASSLGGGTADTQYF
NA,NA,TRBJ1-5,TRBV7-9,TGTGCCAGCAGCCACAGGGAGAGGGGGCAGCCCCAGCATTTT,CASSHRERGQPQHF
TRBD1,NA,TRBJ2-4,TRBV6-5,TGTGCCAGTAAGGACAGGGCCAAAAACATTCAGTACTTC,CASKDRAKNIQYF
NA,NA,TRBJ1-2,TRBV19,TGTGCCAGTAGTATCTCCCCTGGAAATGGGCATGGCTACACCTTC,CASSISPGNGHGYTF
TRBD1,NA,TRBJ2-5,TRBV4-3,TGCGCCAGCAGCCACCTGGGACAGGGGAAAGAGACCCAGTACTTC,CASSHLGQGKETQYF
NA,NA,TRBJ2-2,TRBV5-6,TGTGCCAGCAGCTTGGCCTCCGGGGAGCTGTTTTTT,CASSLASGELFF
TRBD2,NA,TRBJ2-1,TRBV28,TGTGCCAGCAGTAGCGGGGGGGCTGTGAATGAGCAGTTCTTC,CASSSGGAVNEQFF
NA,NA,TRBJ1-6,TRBV5-1,TGCGCCAGCAGCCTGGGAGGATTGGATTCACCCCTCCACTTT,CASSLGGLDSPLHF
NA,NA,TRBJ2-2,TRBV19,TGTGCCAGTAGCCCACCTGCGGCGGCCGTAAACACCGGGGAGCTGTTTTTT,CASSPPAAAVNTGELFF